Many counts were recorded for the clone carrying this TCR beta chain. Its matching antigen is unknown. The read terminates 3 residues ahead of where the CDR3 ends, so the germline J gene completes it. Germline V gene data show CDR1 as SGHRS and CDR2 as YFSETQ. The V segment lost 4 bases and the J segment 7 bases; nucleotides outside the gene matches: 6. This CDR3 has 14 amino acids. The data were taken from a study of T cell clonality in common variable immunodeficiency. Study-level points and caveats: CVID subjects had higher TCRbeta clonality than healthy controls, most marked in about a third. Reportedly, TCR beta sequences from common variable immunodeficiency showed fewer deletions and N-nucleotide insertions. Authors noted CVID clonality's cause needs subpopulation repertoire sequencing.

Measured with immunoSEQ multiplex PCR; TCRdb has only the in-frame clones, and not every one. Reported are some 26,000 clones, none seen only once; the ten largest carry 4%. The rearrangement uses TRBV5-1 and TRBJ2-2; 8 bases fit TRBD1. The sequenced sample was peripheral blood mononuclear cells. This receptor was obtained from a human donor with common variable immunodeficiency. This chain's CDR3 is CASSPGQDFGELFF. The sequenced CDR3 bases are TGCGCCAGCAGCCCGGGACAGGATTTCGGGGAG.